A selection of T cell receptor beta chains follows, all from one sample in a study of T-cell reconstitution after alpha-beta-depleted transplantation in children. Using its own MiXCR run on the PCR reads, TCRdb lists one record per CDR3 protein. The table shows around 960,000 distinct CDR3 sequences, with roughly 29% occurring only once. Material: PBMCs, mostly from graft donor cells, obtained 360 days after TCRalphabeta/CD19-depleted stem cell transplant. Source of these receptors: a boy in the first two years of life who had a stem cell transplant for SCID, so the T cells may come from the graft donor. The CDR3 runs from the conserved cysteine through the conserved F or W. The order of the fields is CDR3 DNA, CDR3 protein, J gene, D gene, V gene, CDR3 length, clone size. A D gene is named only where the DNA matches it firmly. The size field is filled for only some rows; it gives once, few, many or a size class.

CDR3nt: TGTGCCACCAGCAGAGATCACGGGCGCGCCTACGAGCAGTACTTC
CDR3aa: CATSRDHGRAYEQYF
j_gene: TRBJ2-7
d_gene: .
v_gene: TRBV15
len: 15
abundance: .

CDR3nt: TGTGCCAGCAGTTACGTCCAGGGGGCTTCCCTAGCGCACGAGCAGTACTTC
CDR3aa: CASSYVQGASLAHEQYF
j_gene: TRBJ2-7
d_gene: TRBD1
v_gene: TRBV6-5
len: 17
abundance: .

CDR3nt: TGTGCCAGCAGTTACCAAGGACAGGGTAGCTATGGCTACACCTTC
CDR3aa: CASSYQGQGSYGYTF
j_gene: TRBJ1-2
d_gene: TRBD1
v_gene: TRBV6-5
len: 15
abundance: .

CDR3nt: TGTGCCAGCAGTACCGACCAAGGGGGCTATGGCTACACCTTC
CDR3aa: CASSTDQGGYGYTF
j_gene: TRBJ1-2
d_gene: .
v_gene: TRBV12-3/TRBV12-4
len: 14
abundance: .

CDR3nt: TGTGCCAGCAGCCCAAAGGAGGGCCCCTCACGCTATGGCTACACCTTC
CDR3aa: CASSPKEGPSRYGYTF
j_gene: TRBJ1-2
d_gene: .
v_gene: TRBV7-3
len: 16
abundance: .

CDR3nt: TGCAGTGCTAGACGGTCACAGATTAGCAATCAGCCCCAGCATTTT
CDR3aa: CSARRSQISNQPQHF
j_gene: TRBJ1-5
d_gene: .
v_gene: TRBV20-1
len: 15
abundance: .

CDR3nt: TGCAGTGCTAGATTCCAGGGGGCATTAAATTCACCCCTCCACTTT
CDR3aa: CSARFQGALNSPLHF
j_gene: TRBJ1-6
d_gene: TRBD1
v_gene: TRBV20-1
len: 15
abundance: many

CDR3nt: TGTGCCACCAGCAGAGGAAGGTCTAGCGAACACACAGATACGCAGTATTTT
CDR3aa: CATSRGRSSEHTDTQYF
j_gene: TRBJ2-3
d_gene: .
v_gene: TRBV15
len: 17
abundance: .

CDR3nt: TGTGCCAGCAGTTTTAATGGAGGCGGAAACACCATATATTTT
CDR3aa: CASSFNGGGNTIYF
j_gene: TRBJ1-3
d_gene: .
v_gene: TRBV12-3/TRBV12-4
len: 14
abundance: few

CDR3nt: TGCGCCAGCAGCTTGTCTTTGGCCGTTGGGGCCAACGTCCTGACTTTC
CDR3aa: CASSLSLAVGANVLTF
j_gene: TRBJ2-6
d_gene: .
v_gene: TRBV5-1
len: 16
abundance: few

CDR3nt: TGTGCCAGCGGGGGGAGAAAGTACAATGAGCAGTTCTTC
CDR3aa: CASGGRKYNEQFF
j_gene: TRBJ2-1
d_gene: .
v_gene: TRBV12-3/TRBV12-4
len: 13
abundance: .

CDR3nt: TGTGCCAGTAGTATATCGGTTTATGAAAAACTGTTTTTT
CDR3aa: CASSISVYEKLFF
j_gene: TRBJ1-4
d_gene: .
v_gene: TRBV19
len: 13
abundance: .

CDR3nt: TGTGCCAGCAGCTTAGGACAGGGAGGCGACACCATATATTTT
CDR3aa: CASSLGQGGDTIYF
j_gene: TRBJ1-3
d_gene: TRBD1
v_gene: TRBV11-2
len: 14
abundance: .

CDR3nt: TGTGCCAGCAGGGCCGGGGGGACTGAAGCTTTCTTT
CDR3aa: CASRAGGTEAFF
j_gene: TRBJ1-1
d_gene: .
v_gene: TRBV7-2
len: 12
abundance: .

CDR3nt: TGCGCCAGCAGCCCGACAGGGCTCCCTAGCACAGATACGCAGTATTTT
CDR3aa: CASSPTGLPSTDTQYF
j_gene: TRBJ2-3
d_gene: TRBD1
v_gene: TRBV5-1
len: 16
abundance: .

CDR3nt: TGTGCCAGCACACAGGGAGGGGAAAAACTGTTTTTT
CDR3aa: CASTQGGEKLFF
j_gene: TRBJ1-4
d_gene: .
v_gene: TRBV6-5
len: 12
abundance: few

CDR3nt: TGCAGTGCTCCGACGGACAGGGGATCCCGCAATGAGCAGTTCTTC
CDR3aa: CSAPTDRGSRNEQFF
j_gene: TRBJ2-1
d_gene: TRBD1
v_gene: TRBV20-1
len: 15
abundance: .

CDR3nt: TGCGCCAGCAACTCAGGAGACCCTCTTAGCACAGATACGCAGTATTTT
CDR3aa: CASNSGDPLSTDTQYF
j_gene: TRBJ2-3
d_gene: .
v_gene: TRBV5-1
len: 16
abundance: .

CDR3nt: TGCAGTGCTCGCGGACAGAGCTCCTATAATTCACCCCTCCACTTT
CDR3aa: CSARGQSSYNSPLHF
j_gene: TRBJ1-6
d_gene: .
v_gene: TRBV20-1
len: 15
abundance: .

CDR3nt: TGTGCCAGCAGTTTAGGGGTAATCCCCCCAGGGGGCACTGAAGCTTTCTTT
CDR3aa: CASSLGVIPPGGTEAFF
j_gene: TRBJ1-1
d_gene: TRBD1
v_gene: TRBV28
len: 17
abundance: .

CDR3nt: TGTGCCAGCAGTTTAAGGCAGGGTGGGGAGCTGTTTTTT
CDR3aa: CASSLRQGGELFF
j_gene: TRBJ2-2
d_gene: .
v_gene: TRBV12-3/TRBV12-4
len: 13
abundance: .

CDR3nt: TGCGCCAGCAGCCAAACGACAGGCTCCTACGAGCAGTACTTC
CDR3aa: CASSQTTGSYEQYF
j_gene: TRBJ2-7
d_gene: .
v_gene: TRBV4-1
len: 14
abundance: .

CDR3nt: TGCGCCAGCAGCTTTTACGGCGCAGGGCCCTACGAGCAGTACTTC
CDR3aa: CASSFYGAGPYEQYF
j_gene: TRBJ2-7
d_gene: .
v_gene: TRBV5-1
len: 15
abundance: .

CDR3nt: TGTGCCAGCAGTTTCTTCAGCGGGGGTAGGCAGACGCAGTATTTT
CDR3aa: CASSFFSGGRQTQYF
j_gene: TRBJ2-3
d_gene: TRBD2
v_gene: TRBV12-3/TRBV12-4
len: 15
abundance: .

CDR3nt: TGTGCCAGCAGCTTAGTGGGGACAGGGGGAGCCGAGCAGTACTTC
CDR3aa: CASSLVGTGGAEQYF
j_gene: TRBJ2-7
d_gene: TRBD1
v_gene: TRBV7-2
len: 15
abundance: .

CDR3nt: TGTGCCAGCAGGACTCTTCCGGGACGGACCTACGAGCAGTACTTC
CDR3aa: CASRTLPGRTYEQYF
j_gene: TRBJ2-7
d_gene: .
v_gene: TRBV2
len: 15
abundance: .

CDR3nt: TGTGCCAGCAGTGGCCAGACTAGCGGGAGTACCCGTAATGCAGATACGCAGTATTTT
CDR3aa: CASSGQTSGSTRNADTQYF
j_gene: TRBJ2-3
d_gene: TRBD2
v_gene: TRBV12-3/TRBV12-4
len: 19
abundance: .

CDR3nt: TGTGCCAGCAGCTTTCTTGAGGGCAGGGAGAGAGCTTTCTTT
CDR3aa: CASSFLEGRERAFF
j_gene: TRBJ1-1
d_gene: .
v_gene: TRBV7-9
len: 14
abundance: .

CDR3nt: TGTGCCAGCACCCAAGGGACAGGGAGCAATCAGCCCCAGCATTTT
CDR3aa: CASTQGTGSNQPQHF
j_gene: TRBJ1-5
d_gene: TRBD1
v_gene: TRBV27
len: 15
abundance: .

CDR3nt: TGCAGCGTTGAAGTGGCGGCGAGACAGGCTTACGAGCAGTACTTC
CDR3aa: CSVEVAARQAYEQYF
j_gene: TRBJ2-7
d_gene: .
v_gene: TRBV29-1
len: 15
abundance: few

CDR3nt: TGCAGCGTTGGCGGGGGAACCTCCTACGAGCAGTACTTC
CDR3aa: CSVGGGTSYEQYF
j_gene: TRBJ2-7
d_gene: TRBD2
v_gene: TRBV29-1
len: 13
abundance: .

CDR3nt: TGTGCCAGCAGTTCTTTTGCAGAGCAGTACTTC
CDR3aa: CASSSFAEQYF
j_gene: TRBJ2-7
d_gene: .
v_gene: TRBV6-5
len: 11
abundance: .

CDR3nt: TGCGCCAGCAGCCCCCCCCCTGACAGGACCCGAGTAACTGAAGCTTTCTTT
CDR3aa: CASSPPPDRTRVTEAFF
j_gene: TRBJ1-1
d_gene: .
v_gene: TRBV4-1
len: 17
abundance: .

CDR3nt: TGCAGCGTTGTTGTTCTCACTGAAGCTTTCTTT
CDR3aa: CSVVVLTEAFF
j_gene: TRBJ1-1
d_gene: .
v_gene: TRBV29-1
len: 11
abundance: .

CDR3nt: TGTGCCAGCAGCAAAGAGATGGGACCTAATCAGCCCCAGCATTTT
CDR3aa: CASSKEMGPNQPQHF
j_gene: TRBJ1-5
d_gene: .
v_gene: TRBV4-2
len: 15
abundance: .

CDR3nt: TGCAGTGCTACATCCTCCAGGGTTGGCTATGGCTACACCTTC
CDR3aa: CSATSSRVGYGYTF
j_gene: TRBJ1-2
d_gene: .
v_gene: TRBV20-1
len: 14
abundance: .

CDR3nt: TGTGCCAGCAGCTCTACATCGGGCTTAAATCAGCCCCAGCATTTT
CDR3aa: CASSSTSGLNQPQHF
j_gene: TRBJ1-5
d_gene: .
v_gene: TRBV7-8
len: 15
abundance: .

CDR3nt: TGTGCCAGCAGTTACACCCGGGACAGAGAAAACTCCTACGAGCAGTACTTC
CDR3aa: CASSYTRDRENSYEQYF
j_gene: TRBJ2-7
d_gene: TRBD1
v_gene: TRBV6-5
len: 17
abundance: .

CDR3nt: TGCAGCGTTGACTTCCCTGAGCAGTTCTTC
CDR3aa: CSVDFPEQFF
j_gene: TRBJ2-1
d_gene: .
v_gene: TRBV29-1
len: 10
abundance: .

CDR3nt: TGTGCCAGCAGTGGGGGGGTTTTGACAGAGAGGAACTATGGCTACACCTTC
CDR3aa: CASSGGVLTERNYGYTF
j_gene: TRBJ1-2
d_gene: .
v_gene: TRBV25-1
len: 17
abundance: few

CDR3nt: TGCAGCCTGGAGCGGGGGACAGATACGCAGTATTTT
CDR3aa: CSLERGTDTQYF
j_gene: TRBJ2-3
d_gene: TRBD2
v_gene: TRBV20-1
len: 12
abundance: few

CDR3nt: TGCAGTGCTAGTTCCTTGACTAGCGAAACCCAAGAGACCCAGTACTTC
CDR3aa: CSASSLTSETQETQYF
j_gene: TRBJ2-5
d_gene: TRBD2
v_gene: TRBV20-1
len: 16
abundance: .

CDR3nt: TGTGCCAGCAGCTTTAGGGGGGAGTCTAGCGCAGATACGCAGTATTTT
CDR3aa: CASSFRGESSADTQYF
j_gene: TRBJ2-3
d_gene: .
v_gene: TRBV7-8
len: 16
abundance: .

CDR3nt: TGCAGCGTTGCCACGGACTTACTCTTAAGGAATGAGCAGTTCTTC
CDR3aa: CSVATDLLLRNEQFF
j_gene: TRBJ2-1
d_gene: .
v_gene: TRBV29-1
len: 15
abundance: many

CDR3nt: TGCAGTGCTAGGGTGAGGTACAAGCGTGCTGGGGCCAACGTCCTGACTTTC
CDR3aa: CSARVRYKRAGANVLTF
j_gene: TRBJ2-6
d_gene: .
v_gene: TRBV20-1
len: 17
abundance: .

CDR3nt: TGTGCCAGCAGTTTAAGGGGGGGCTGGGCCCAATATGGCTACACCTTC
CDR3aa: CASSLRGGWAQYGYTF
j_gene: TRBJ1-2
d_gene: .
v_gene: TRBV27
len: 16
abundance: .

CDR3nt: TGTGCCAGCAGTGACGGGACAGGGGAATATGGCTACACCTTC
CDR3aa: CASSDGTGEYGYTF
j_gene: TRBJ1-2
d_gene: TRBD1
v_gene: TRBV2
len: 14
abundance: .

CDR3nt: TGCGCCAGCAGCTCGTGGGCAGAGGCGAACTATGGCTACACCTTC
CDR3aa: CASSSWAEANYGYTF
j_gene: TRBJ1-2
d_gene: .
v_gene: TRBV5-1
len: 15
abundance: .

CDR3nt: TGTGCCAGCAGCGTAGTCCCAGGGAACACTGAAGCTTTCTTT
CDR3aa: CASSVVPGNTEAFF
j_gene: TRBJ1-1
d_gene: .
v_gene: TRBV9
len: 14
abundance: few

CDR3nt: TGTGCCAGCAGATCAAGCGGGAGAATCACAGATACGCAGTATTTT
CDR3aa: CASRSSGRITDTQYF
j_gene: TRBJ2-3
d_gene: TRBD2
v_gene: TRBV6-1
len: 15
abundance: few

CDR3nt: TGCAGTGCTGTACCGGACAGGAGGGTAGTCGAATACAATGAGCAGTTCTTC
CDR3aa: CSAVPDRRVVEYNEQFF
j_gene: TRBJ2-1
d_gene: .
v_gene: TRBV20-1
len: 17
abundance: .